The 25 T cell receptor beta chains in this list originate from one sample, sequenced in a study of T cell responses to AZD1222 COVID-19 vaccine. The table came from immunoSEQ multiplex PCR; TCRdb's copy has only in-frame clones and leaves some out. The repertoire holds 100,000 to 120,000 clones, 70% to 90% seen once, with over 12% in the top ten. Source: peripheral blood, taken 28 days after the second AZD1222 dose. These receptors came from an adult who received the AZD1222 COVID-19 vaccine.

The J gene is TRBJ2-1, the V gene TRBV7-6; TRBD2 might be the D (6 bases). The CDR3 is made up of 15 amino acids. Trimming pared 4 bases from V and 9 bases from J, leaving 19 bases between. Germline values: CDR1 SGHVS, CDR2 FNYEAQ. The CDR3 is CASSSGGNPRGEQFF. CDR3 in DNA: TGTGCCAGCAGCTCAGGCGGAAACCCGCGGGGTGAGCAGTTCTTC.

The J gene is TRBJ2-1, the V gene TRBV6-2 or TRBV6-3; 13 bases match TRBD2. This CDR3 has 15 residues. Germline CDR1 is MNHEY and CDR2 is SVGEGT. Trimming removed 7 bases from V and 10 bases from J; junction bases left unmatched: 10. The CDR3 DNA sequence: TGTGCCAGCACCCCAGGACTAGCGGGAGTGGGGGAGCAGTTCTTC. Its translation: CASTPGLAGVGEQFF.

The J gene is TRBJ1-4, the V gene TRBV11-2, with D perhaps matching TRBD1 (6 bases). V lost 5 bases and J lost 1, with 17 bases in between. Germline lookup yields CDR1 SGHAT and CDR2 FQNNGV. The CDR3 runs to 17 residues. The CDR3 spells CASSTLRGRLTNEKLFF. The DNA of the CDR3 is TGTGCCAGCAGCACCTTGCGGGGGCGATTAACTAATGAAAAACTGTTTTTT.

The chain employs TRBV5-1 and TRBJ2-1, with D perhaps matching TRBD1 or TRBD2 (5 bases each). Germline V gene sequence: CDR1 SGHRS, CDR2 YFSETQ. Trimming left V 2 bases short and J 9 bases short, with 21 bases between. The CDR3 is 16 residues long. CDR3 DNA: TGCGCCAGCAGCTTATTCTCGGGACGGATCTCTGCTGAGCAGTTCTTC. Encoded protein: CASSLFSGRISAEQFF. Full variable domain (missing parts from reference TRBV5-1 and TRBJ2-1): KAGVTQTPRYLIKTRGQQVTLSCSPISGHRSVSWYQQTPGQGLQFLFEYFSETQRNKGNFPGRFSGRQFSNSRSEMNVSTLELGDSALYLCASSLFSGRISAEQFFGPGTRLTVL.

The chain carries TRBV7-9 and TRBJ2-7; D perhaps matches TRBD1 (7 bases). CDR3 size: 13 residues. V shed 6 bases and J shed 4 bases, with 13 bases lying between them. Germline V gene data show CDR1 as SEHNR and CDR2 as FQNEAQ (reference sequence). In DNA, the CDR3 is TGTGCCAGCAGGCCGGAGGGGGCATACGAGCAGTACTTC. Its translation: CASRPEGAYEQYF.

This clone was recorded a few times. This sequence joins TRBV10-3 and TRBJ2-7; TRBD1 agrees at 10 bases. From germline, CDR1 is ENHRY and CDR2 SYGVKD. J gave up 5 bases and V 3 bases, and 4 bases lay outside the gene matches. The CDR3 has 14 residues. This CDR3 is CAISDRDRGDEQYF. The CDR3 DNA follows: TGTGCCATCAGTGATAGGGACAGGGGTGACGAGCAGTACTTC.

The gene calls are TRBV4-1 and TRBJ1-4; weak D call: TRBD1 (5 bases). This CDR3 region has 17 residues. The V end lost 1 base, the J end lost 7 bases, and 19 bases lay between the germline ends. Germline assignment: CDR1 MGHRA and CDR2 YSYEKL. The CDR3 loop reads CASSQGSRAWSREKLFF. The CDR3, as DNA: TGCGCCAGCAGCCAAGGGTCCAGGGCTTGGTCTCGTGAAAAACTGTTTTTT.

The chain employs TRBV7-9 and TRBJ1-3; D call uncertain. Germline CDR1 and CDR2: SEHNR and FQNEAQ (reference sequence). This CDR3 region has 15 residues. Between the trimmed V and J ends, which lost 5 bases and 0 bases, there was a span of 11 bases. The CDR3 protein is CASSLDGTSGNTIYF. CDR3 nucleotides: TGTGCCAGCAGCCTGGACGGAACCTCTGGAAACACCATATATTTT.

V and J are TRBV6-5 and TRBJ1-6; D remains unclear. The CDR3 spans 14 residues. CDR1 is MNHEY and CDR2 is SVGAGI in the germline V gene. V was clipped by 6 bases and J by 7 bases, with 13 bases between them. This chain's CDR3 is CASSRSQINSPLHF. The CDR3 DNA reads as TGTGCCAGCAGCAGGTCACAGATCAATTCACCCCTCCACTTT.

The chain carries TRBV6-1 and TRBJ1-2; a weak D match, TRBD1 (6 bases). The CDR3 spans 13 residues. Germline V CDR1 and CDR2: MNHNS, SASEGT. Trimming left V 2 bases short and J 7 bases short, with 11 bases between. Here the CDR3 reads CASSETGMSGYTF. The CDR3 DNA is TGTGCCAGCAGTGAAACAGGGATGAGTGGCTACACCTTC.

The chain couples TRBV6-2 or TRBV6-3 to TRBJ1-1; 9 nucleotides line up with TRBD1. The CDR3 consists of 13 residues. V lost 3 bases and J lost 10; bases outside the gene matches: 6. Germline V CDR1 and CDR2: MNHEY, SVGEGT. The CDR3 nucleotides are TGTGCCAGCAGTTATTCCGGACAGGGGAGAGCTTTCTTT. Encoded protein: CASSYSGQGRAFF.

The chain has TRBV27 and TRBJ1-1; 7 nucleotides line up with TRBD1. From germline, CDR1 is MNHEY and CDR2 SMNVEV (reference sequence). This CDR3 contains 12 residues. The trim removed 6 bases at V and 5 bases at J, leaving 3 bases unmatched. CDR3 in DNA: TGTGCCAGCAGAAACAGGGGAACTGAAGCTTTCTTT. Encoded protein: CASRNRGTEAFF.

This clone came up once. The rearrangement links TRBV6-6 to TRBJ2-7; possible D gene TRBD1, 6 bases. The CDR3 length is 13 residues. Germline values: CDR1 MNHNY, CDR2 SVGAGI (reference sequence). The V end lost 7 bases, the J end lost 3 bases, and 13 bases lay between the germline ends. Here the CDR3 DNA reads TGTGCCAGCAACCCGGACAGAAACTACGAGCAGTACTTC. This codes for CASNPDRNYEQYF.

The rearrangement joins TRBV5-4 to TRBJ1-3; D not certain. Germline loops: CDR1 SGHNT, CDR2 YYREEE (reference sequence). V gave up 4 bases and J gave up 3 bases, with 20 bases separating them. The CDR3 has 17 amino acids. The CDR3 spells CASSRSTAGRGGNTIYF. The CDR3 bases are TGTGCCAGCAGCAGGTCGACTGCTGGAAGAGGTGGAAACACCATATATTTT.

V usage is TRBV25-1 and J usage is TRBJ2-7, with D unclear. V gave up 6 bases and J gave up 3 bases, with 6 bases separating them. In germline, CDR1 is MGHDK, CDR2 SYGVNS. This CDR3 region has 11 residues. The CDR3 protein is CASSTVYEQYF. DNA of the CDR3: TGTGCCAGCAGCACCGTCTACGAGCAGTACTTC.

The J gene is TRBJ2-4, the V gene TRBV19, with TRBD1 as a possible D gene (5 bases). Germline V gene sequence: CDR1 LNHDA, CDR2 SQIVND (reference sequence). The CDR3 contains 13 residues. V was shortened by 11 bases and J by 1 base, with 12 bases between the two germline ends. The chain's CDR3 is CAANHRAKNIQYF. In DNA form, the CDR3 reads TGTGCCGCCAACCACAGGGCCAAAAACATTCAGTACTTC.

V gene TRBV28 combines with J gene TRBJ2-1; 8 bases are shared with TRBD1. The V segment lost 7 bases and the J segment 5 bases; nucleotides outside the gene matches: 7. The CDR3 sequence is 14 residues long. The germline V gene has CDR1 MDHEN and CDR2 SYDVKM. The DNA of the CDR3 is TGTGCCAGCATTACGGGACAGGTACACAATGAGCAGTTCTTC. Its translation is CASITGQVHNEQFF.

The chain carries TRBV2 and TRBJ2-7; 9 bases fit TRBD1. Germline V CDR1 and CDR2: SNHLY, FYNNEI. The CDR3 totals 13 residues. Losses at the gene ends were 10 bases for V and 3 bases for J; bases not matched to a gene: 7. The CDR3 spells CAMLETGGYEQYF. The DNA for the CDR3 is TGTGCCATGTTAGAGACAGGGGGCTACGAGCAGTACTTC.

The V call is TRBV10-1, the J call TRBJ1-2, with D tentatively TRBD1 (6 bases). Germline CDR1 and CDR2: WNHNN and SYGVQD (reference sequence). V was shortened by 7 bases and J by 5 bases, with 11 bases between the two germline ends. The CDR3 has 12 residues. The CDR3 DNA follows: TGCGCCAGCAAGGGGGGGGGTTATGGCTACACCTTC. This encodes CASKGGGYGYTF.

The gene calls are TRBV19 and TRBJ1-2; TRBD1 agrees at 9 bases. The CDR3 consists of 14 residues. In germline, CDR1 is LNHDA, CDR2 SQIVND (reference sequence). Trimming took 5 bases from V and 6 from J; bases not matched to a gene: 7. The CDR3 here is CASSSNRGLHGYTF. CDR3 sequence (DNA): TGTGCCAGTAGTTCCAACAGGGGGCTACATGGCTACACCTTC.

The chain couples TRBV30 to TRBJ2-7, with 10 bases that match TRBD2. The CDR3 contains 15 residues. The V gene's germline CDR1 is GTSNPN and CDR2 SVGIG (reference sequence). V lost 7 bases, J lost 4 bases, and 13 bases stayed unmatched. For the CDR3, the DNA is TGTGCCTTCCTCCCCCCTAGCGGGGGCCTATACGAGCAGTACTTC. Translation: CAFLPPSGGLYEQYF.

The chain links TRBV28 to TRBJ1-6, with D hard to call. Trimming pared 4 bases from V and 9 bases from J, leaving 16 bases between. The CDR3 has 15 amino acids. The germline V gene has CDR1 MDHEN and CDR2 SYDVKM. CDR3 amino acids: CASSWGTRGVSPLHF. CDR3 DNA sequence: TGTGCCAGCAGTTGGGGAACCCGCGGGGTTTCACCCCTCCACTTT.

This chain links TRBV11-3 with TRBJ1-1, with D perhaps TRBD1 (6 bases). The length of the CDR3 is 14 residues. Trimming stripped 5 bases from V and 0 bases from J, with 10 bases between. Germline lookup yields CDR1 SGHNT and CDR2 YENEEA. The CDR3 sequence: CASSLSGVNTEAFF. The CDR3 bases are TGTGCCAGCAGCCTCTCAGGGGTGAACACTGAAGCTTTCTTT.

The chain has TRBV11-2 and TRBJ2-1; D not certain. Germline lookup yields CDR1 SGHAT and CDR2 FQNNGV. This CDR3 contains 12 residues. With 0 bases removed from V and 6 bases from J, the gap between germline ends came to 3 bases. The CDR3 protein is CASSLDRNEQFF. The CDR3 bases are TGTGCCAGCAGCTTAGATCGCAATGAGCAGTTCTTC. Together with reference TRBV11-2 and TRBJ2-1, the CDR3 gives the full variable domain: EAGVAQSPRYKIIEKRQSVAFWCNPISGHATLYWYQQILGQGPKLLIQFQNNGVVDDSQLPKDRFSAERLKGVDSTLKIQPAKLEDSAVYLCASSLDRNEQFFGPGTRLTVL.

V gene TRBV9 combines with J gene TRBJ2-1; 7 nucleotides match TRBD1. Per germline, CDR1 SGDLS and CDR2 YYNGEE. This CDR3 region has 14 residues. The junction had 7 bases not matched to a gene; V was cut back by 4 bases and J by 6 bases. The DNA for the CDR3 is TGTGCCAGCAGCACCTCAGGGGGAATCAATGAGCAGTTCTTC. Protein sequence: CASSTSGGINEQFF.